The 13 T cell receptor beta chains below come from one sample, sequenced in a study of T and B cells in COVID-19 patients. TRB rearrangements were amplified by multiplex PCR with BIOMED2 TRB-A/B primers. Using its own MiXCR run on the multiplex PCR reads, TCRdb lists one record per CDR3 protein. Seen here are under 7,000 distinct CDR3 sequences, about 25% observed once, and the top ten hold just under 20%. Blood genomic DNA input for TRB amplification was roughly 220-500 ng. The source material was blood. Receptors originate from a human donor with active COVID-19.

This clonotype was picked up a small number of times. The CDR3 spells CASSLGRAGELFF. The CDR3 DNA reads TGTGCCAGCAGCTTAGGGAGGGCCGGGGAGCTGTTTTTT. This chain links TRBV7-2 with TRBJ2-2, with TRBD2 as a possible D gene (6 bases). Trimming removed 1 base at V and 6 bases at J, with 6 bases between. Germline CDR1 SGHTA, CDR2 FQGNSA. This CDR3 is 13 amino acids long.

At least ten counts were recorded for this clonotype. The rearrangement joins TRBV27 to TRBJ1-4; D remains unclear. This CDR3 region has 15 residues. V lost 2 bases and J 4 bases, leaving 11 bases between the germline ends. Germline CDR1 and CDR2: MNHEY and SMNVEV (reference sequence). For the CDR3, the DNA is TGTGCCAGCAGTTTACGGGCAGGACGTAATGAAAAACTGTTTTTT. Amino acids: CASSLRAGRNEKLFF.

This clonotype is deemed medium-sized. The chain couples TRBV12-3 or TRBV12-4 to TRBJ1-3; D is undetermined. The CDR3 spans 15 residues. The germline V and J ends were trimmed by 8 bases and 1 base, with 15 bases remaining between them. Written as DNA, the CDR3 is TGTGCCAGCCGGTCACTAGAGGCATCTGGAAACACCATATATTTT. Encoded protein: CASRSLEASGNTIYF.

By share, this clonotype counts as medium-sized (0.01 to 0.1%). The CDR3 reads CASSSNNEQFF. Here the CDR3 DNA reads TGTGCCAGCAGTTCAAACAATGAGCAGTTCTTC. The rearrangement joins TRBV12-3 or TRBV12-4 to TRBJ2-1; the D is unclear. Deletions cut 4 bases from V and 5 bases from J, with 3 bases between. The CDR3 totals 11 residues.

This clonotype was seen a few times. V usage is TRBV14 and J usage is TRBJ1-6, with D hard to call. CDR3 length equals 17 residues. CDR1 SGHDN and CDR2 FVKESK come from the germline V gene. V shed 2 bases and J shed 5 bases, with 16 bases lying between them. The CDR3 DNA reads as TGTGCCAGCAGCCAAAGGCTGAGTAGTACAGATAATTCACCCCTCCACTTT. Amino acids: CASSQRLSSTDNSPLHF.

The chain joins TRBV12-3 or TRBV12-4 to TRBJ1-1; no reliable D call. This CDR3 comprises 13 residues. The ends were cut back, 7 bases at V and 9 bases at J, with 18 bases in the middle. CDR3 amino acids: CASTKPPGLKAFF. The CDR3 coding sequence is TGTGCCAGCACCAAACCCCCTGGTCTCAAAGCTTTCTTT.

CDR3: CASSVSGANVLTF. The CDR3 DNA sequence: TGTGCCAGCAGTGTCTCTGGGGCCAACGTCCTGACTTTC. The J gene is TRBJ2-6, the V gene TRBV25-1; D is unclear. The V and J ends lost 4 bases and 0 bases respectively, with 1 base between them. Germline V CDR1 and CDR2: MGHDK, SYGVNS. This CDR3 spans 13 amino acids.

By proportion, this clonotype is medium-sized. The CDR3 region is CATSWDKSSYEQYF. As DNA, the CDR3 is TGTGCCACCAGCTGGGACAAAAGCTCCTACGAGCAGTACTTC. The chain has TRBV15 and TRBJ2-7; D is possibly TRBD1 (6 bases). CDR1 LNHNV and CDR2 YYDKDF come from the germline V gene (reference sequence). The CDR3 runs 14 residues. V shed 5 bases and J shed 0 bases, with 11 bases lying between them.

By its share, this clonotype is medium-sized. The chain employs TRBV5-8 and TRBJ2-1; 8 positions match TRBD2. Germline V CDR1 and CDR2: SGHTS, YDEGEE. With V trimmed by 1 base and J by 9 bases, 6 bases remained unmatched. The CDR3 consists of 14 residues. CDR3 residues: CASSLSGGGSEQFF. CDR3 nucleotides: TGTGCCAGCAGCTTGTCAGGCGGGGGGAGTGAGCAGTTCTTC.

This clonotype was found a few times. The chain carries TRBV6-1 and TRBJ1-5; D unresolved. V was clipped by 4 bases and J by 4 bases, with 14 bases between them. Germline assignment: CDR1 MNHNS and CDR2 SASEGT. The CDR3 runs to 15 residues. Here the CDR3 DNA reads TGTGCCAGCAGTGCGGCCGAACGCCTGAATCAGCCCCAGCATTTT. It codes for CASSAAERLNQPQHF.

Concerning this clonotype: Since a much larger clone is just one base distant, this may be a read error. The V gene is TRBV6-1, the J gene TRBJ1-3; D gene unclear. The CDR3 has 14 residues. Germline values: CDR1 MNHNS, CDR2 SASEGT. V lost 11 bases to trimming and J lost 0 bases, with 14 bases between them. In DNA form, the CDR3 reads TGTGCCTTCCTAGGGTCCTTCTCTGGAAACACCATATATTTT. Translation: CAFLGSFSGNTIYF.

This clonotype was observed a handful of times. The chain is built from TRBV5-4 and TRBJ1-4, with D unclear. Germline loops: CDR1 SGHNT, CDR2 YYREEE (reference sequence). This CDR3 contains 14 residues. The V end was cut by 5 bases, the J end by 4 bases, with 12 bases between. The chain's CDR3 is CASSPGGLNEKLFF. CDR3 in DNA: TGTGCCAGCAGTCCCGGTGGACTTAATGAAAAACTGTTTTTT. The full variable domain, completed using reference TRBV5-4 and TRBJ1-4, is ETGVTQSPTHLIKTRGQQVTLRCSSQSGHNTVSWYQQALGQGPQFIFQYYREEENGRGNFPPRFSGLQFPNYSSELNVNALELDDSALYLCASSPGGLNEKLFFGSGTQLSVL.

This clonotype came up many times. The chain has TRBV20-1 and TRBJ2-7; no clear D gene. The CDR3 has 11 residues. V was trimmed by 2 bases and J by 5 bases, leaving 7 bases between them. Germline V gene data show CDR1 as DFQATT and CDR2 as SNEGSKA (reference sequence). The CDR3 loop reads CSARSGHEQYF. The CDR3 nucleotides read TGCAGTGCTAGATCAGGCCACGAGCAGTACTTC.